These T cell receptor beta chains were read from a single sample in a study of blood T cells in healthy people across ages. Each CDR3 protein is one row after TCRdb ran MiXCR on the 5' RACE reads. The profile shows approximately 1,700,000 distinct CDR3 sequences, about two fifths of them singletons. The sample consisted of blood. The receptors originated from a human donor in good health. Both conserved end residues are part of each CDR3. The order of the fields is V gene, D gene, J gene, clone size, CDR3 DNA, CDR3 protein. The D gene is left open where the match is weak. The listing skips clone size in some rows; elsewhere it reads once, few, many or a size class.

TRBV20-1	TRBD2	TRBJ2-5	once	TGCAGTGCTAGAGATGAGGGGCTGGGGGGGGGTGTAGAGACCCAGTACTTC	CSARDEGLGGGVETQYF
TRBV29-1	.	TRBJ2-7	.	TGCAGCGCCACCAGGGGATCAGGTTACGAGCAGTACTTC	CSATRGSGYEQYF
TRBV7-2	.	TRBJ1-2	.	TGTGCCAGCAGCTTAGGGAGGACCCTTATCTATGGCTACACCTTC	CASSLGRTLIYGYTF
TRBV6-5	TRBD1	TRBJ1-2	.	TGTGCCAGCAGTTACTCCTTCACAGGGGGCCGAGGCTACACCTTC	CASSYSFTGGRGYTF
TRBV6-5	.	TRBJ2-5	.	TGTGCCAGCAGTTACACCGCGACAGGCTACTTCCAAGAGACCCAGTACTTC	CASSYTATGYFQETQYF
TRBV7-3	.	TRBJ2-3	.	TGTGTCAGCAGCCTCAGCAGGGAAGATACGCAGTATTTT	CVSSLSREDTQYF
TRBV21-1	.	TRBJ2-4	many	TGTGCCAGCAAAGCGAGAAGGGATAAAAACATTCAGTACTTC	CASKARRDKNIQYF
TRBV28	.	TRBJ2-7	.	TGTGCCACCTCCCCGGGTGGGAGCTCCTACGAGCAGTACTTC	CATSPGGSSYEQYF
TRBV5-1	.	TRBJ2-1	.	TGCGCCAGCAGCCCGTTAAATGGGGGAACCTACAATGAGCAGTTCTTC	CASSPLNGGTYNEQFF
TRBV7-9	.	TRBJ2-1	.	TGTGCCAGCCTGCCCCAGGACTACTACAATGAGCAGTTCTTC	CASLPQDYYNEQFF
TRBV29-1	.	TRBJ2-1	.	TGCAGCGTTGGACAGCACAATGAGCAGTTCTTC	CSVGQHNEQFF
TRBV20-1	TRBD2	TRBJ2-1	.	TGCAGTGTCAGAGGACTAGCGGGGGCCTCACGCTCCTACAATGAGCAGTTCTTC	CSVRGLAGASRSYNEQFF
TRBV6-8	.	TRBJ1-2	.	TGTGCCAGCACCAAAGGGACCAAAAAGCCCTATGGCTACACCTTC	CASTKGTKKPYGYTF
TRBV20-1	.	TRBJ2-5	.	TGCAGTGCTAGTGACGGACCCCAAGAGACCCAGTACTTC	CSASDGPQETQYF
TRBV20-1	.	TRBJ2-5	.	TGCAGTGGGTTGCTGTACCAAGAGACCCAGTACTTC	CSGLLYQETQYF
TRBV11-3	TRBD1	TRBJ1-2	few	TGTGCCAGCAGCTCCTGGACAGGCGGGGTAGAGAGTGGCTACACCTTC	CASSSWTGGVESGYTF
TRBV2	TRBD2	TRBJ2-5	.	TGTGCCAGCAGTGCCCCAGGGCTAGCGGGGGTTGGAGAGCAGTACTTC	CASSAPGLAGVGEQYF
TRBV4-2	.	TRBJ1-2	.	TGTGCCAGCAGCCAAGACGAGGGGTTGATAGGCTACACCTTC	CASSQDEGLIGYTF
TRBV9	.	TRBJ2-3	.	TGTGCCAGCAGCGTCCGACACAACACAGATACGCAGTATTTT	CASSVRHNTDTQYF
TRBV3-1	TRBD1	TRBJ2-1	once	TGTACCAGCAGCCAAGACAGGGGGCGGGGGTCCTACAATGAGCAGTTCTTC	CTSSQDRGRGSYNEQFF
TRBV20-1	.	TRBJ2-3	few	TGCAGTGCTAGAGATCCCCCCACAGATACGCAGTATTTT	CSARDPPTDTQYF
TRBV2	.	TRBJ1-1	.	TGTGCCAGCAGGGACGGACCTGGGACCCCGGGTGAAGCTTTCTTT	CASRDGPGTPGEAFF
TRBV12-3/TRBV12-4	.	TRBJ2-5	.	TGTGCCAGCATGAGTAGAATCCAAGAGACCCAGTACTTC	CASMSRIQETQYF
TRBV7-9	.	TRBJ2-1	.	TGTGCCAGCAGCCTAACAGGGCATGAGCAGTTCTTC	CASSLTGHEQFF
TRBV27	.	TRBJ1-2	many	TGTGCCAGCAGTCCGTACGCCTCGACAGGCCGGACAATACACTATGGCTACACCTTC	CASSPYASTGRTIHYGYTF
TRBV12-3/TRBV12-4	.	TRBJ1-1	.	TGTGCCAGCAGCTACAGGGTAACTAAAGCTTTCTTT	CASSYRVTKAFF
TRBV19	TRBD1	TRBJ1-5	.	TGTGCCAGTAGTATGGAGGGACAGGGGATCAATCAGCCCCAGCATTTT	CASSMEGQGINQPQHF
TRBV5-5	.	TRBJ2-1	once	TGTGCCAGCAGCTTGGTGACAGCCAGCTACAATGAGCAGTTCTTC	CASSLVTASYNEQFF
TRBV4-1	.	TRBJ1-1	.	TGCGCCAGCAGCCAGACCGTAGGGGGCACTGAAGCTTTCTTT	CASSQTVGGTEAFF
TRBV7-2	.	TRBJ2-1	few	TGTGCCAGCAGCTTAAGGTGGGGGGCTTGGGACAATGAGCAGTTCTTC	CASSLRWGAWDNEQFF
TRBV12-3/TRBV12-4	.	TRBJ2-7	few	TGTGCCAGCAGTTTTGGTCCTAGGGGGTACGAGCAGTACTTC	CASSFGPRGYEQYF
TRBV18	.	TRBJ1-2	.	TGTGCCAGCTCACCACGCACCCCCGACGTCAGGGACTATGGCTACACCTTC	CASSPRTPDVRDYGYTF
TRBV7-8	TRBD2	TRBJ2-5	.	TGTGCCAGCAGCAGCAGACTAGCGGGGGGGCTTAAGTACCAAGAGACCCAGTACTTC	CASSSRLAGGLKYQETQYF
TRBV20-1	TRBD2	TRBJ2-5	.	TGCAGTGCTAGTATTCGGGGGGGGCTTAAAGAGACCCAGTACTTC	CSASIRGGLKETQYF
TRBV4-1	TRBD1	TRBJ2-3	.	TGCGCCAGCAGCCTGGGGACAGACACTACAGATACGCAGTATTTT	CASSLGTDTTDTQYF
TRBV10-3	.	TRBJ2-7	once	TGTGCCATCAGTGAGTCGCAAGGGTTTGAGCAGTACTTC	CAISESQGFEQYF
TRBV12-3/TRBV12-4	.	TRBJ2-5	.	TGTGCCAGCAGCCCGAGGGGGGCAGAGACCCAGTACTTC	CASSPRGAETQYF
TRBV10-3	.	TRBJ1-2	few	TGTGCCATCAGTGGGACGGGACCTAACTATGGCTACACCTTC	CAISGTGPNYGYTF
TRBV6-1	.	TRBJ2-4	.	TGTGCCAGCAGTGATCTGGGGGCCGAAAACATTCAGTACTTC	CASSDLGAENIQYF
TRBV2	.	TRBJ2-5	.	TGTGCCAGCAAGTCAGTTACCTACGGGCAGTACTTC	CASKSVTYGQYF
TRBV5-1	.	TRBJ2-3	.	TGCGCCAGCAGCCTAAGACCCCATGGAGATACGCAGTATTTT	CASSLRPHGDTQYF
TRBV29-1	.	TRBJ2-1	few	TGCAGCGTTGGCGAGGAGTGGGGGGGCCCATCGAATGAGCAGTTCTTC	CSVGEEWGGPSNEQFF
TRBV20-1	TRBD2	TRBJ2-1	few	TGCAGTGCTGTAAGCCTAGCGGGGACCTACAATGAGCAGTTCTTC	CSAVSLAGTYNEQFF
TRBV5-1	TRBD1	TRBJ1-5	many	TGCGCCAGCAGCTTGACGGGACAGACTAGCAATCAGCCCCAGCATTTT	CASSLTGQTSNQPQHF
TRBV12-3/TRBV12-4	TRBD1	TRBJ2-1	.	TGTGCCAGCAGTTCCGGACAGGGAGGTAGTCATGAGCAGTTCTTC	CASSSGQGGSHEQFF
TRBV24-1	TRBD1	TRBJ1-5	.	TGTGCCACCAGTGAGAGTCAGGGGGTCAATCAGCCCCAGCATTTT	CATSESQGVNQPQHF
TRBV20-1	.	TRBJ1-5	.	TGCAGTGCTAGTCAGGCGGGGCAATGGGGGAATCAGCCCCAGCATTTT	CSASQAGQWGNQPQHF
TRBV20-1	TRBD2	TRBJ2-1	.	TGCAGTGCTAGAGATGGAGTAGCGGGGGGGGCTAGAGGGTCCTACAATGAGCAGTTCTTC	CSARDGVAGGARGSYNEQFF
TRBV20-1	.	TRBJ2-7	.	TGCAGTGCTAGAAAGGGGAGACTAGGAAGTTTCTACGAGCAGTACTTC	CSARKGRLGSFYEQYF
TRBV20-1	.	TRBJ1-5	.	TGCAGTGCTAGTCGCTCTGACAGGAATATTAACAATCAGCCCCAGCATTTT	CSASRSDRNINNQPQHF
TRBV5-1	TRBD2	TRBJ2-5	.	TGCGCCAGCAGCTATTACGGCGGGGGGGCGGAGACCCAGTACTTC	CASSYYGGGAETQYF
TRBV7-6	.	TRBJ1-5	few	TGTGCCAGCAGCTTATCGCTCCAGGGGCGGCCCCAGCATTTT	CASSLSLQGRPQHF
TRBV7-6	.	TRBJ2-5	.	TGTGCCAGCAGCTTGCCGACAGCAAGGGAGACCCAGTACTTC	CASSLPTARETQYF